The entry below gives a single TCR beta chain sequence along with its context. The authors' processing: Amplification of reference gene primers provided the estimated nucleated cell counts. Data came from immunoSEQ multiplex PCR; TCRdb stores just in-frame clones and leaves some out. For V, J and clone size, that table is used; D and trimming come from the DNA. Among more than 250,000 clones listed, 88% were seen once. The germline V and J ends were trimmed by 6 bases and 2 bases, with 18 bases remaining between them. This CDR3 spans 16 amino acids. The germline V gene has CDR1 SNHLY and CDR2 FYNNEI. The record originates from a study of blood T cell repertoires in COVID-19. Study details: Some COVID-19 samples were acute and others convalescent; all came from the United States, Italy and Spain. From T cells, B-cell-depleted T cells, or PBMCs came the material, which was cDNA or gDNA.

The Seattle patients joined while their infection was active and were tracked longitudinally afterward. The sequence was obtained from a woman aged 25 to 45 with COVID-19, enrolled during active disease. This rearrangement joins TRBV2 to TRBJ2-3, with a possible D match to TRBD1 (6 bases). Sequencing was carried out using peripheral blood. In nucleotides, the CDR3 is TGTGCCAGCAGCGCAGGGGTGAAAAAACTCACAGATACGCAGTATTTT. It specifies CASSAGVKKLTDTQYF.